This TCR beta chain was captured in a study of identical twins. General study results and limits: Out-of-frame alpha sequences shared between twins exhibited an excess of low generation probability. Cross-sectional statistics underpinned the conclusions; the same donors were not followed.

V was shortened by 5 bases and J by 1 base, with 11 bases between the two germline ends. The length of the CDR3 is 14 residues. Germline-derived CDR1 and CDR2 are SNHLY and FYNNEI. Template switching added a universal primer binding site, and final cDNA carried unique molecular identifiers. TCRdb re-called the 5' RACE reads with MiXCR, one entry per CDR3 protein. The sample contains 750,000 to 950,000 distinct CDR3 sequences, more than 9% of which appear only once. A few counts support this clonotype. What it binds is not known. These sequences were also reported in another study, on yellow fever vaccine responses in identical twins.

Sequencing was carried out using PBMCs. The V call is TRBV2, the J call TRBJ1-1; TRBD1 is a possible D gene (5 bases). The sequence was obtained from a woman aged 18-30 years in good health. DNA for the CDR3: TGTGCCAGCAGTACCGGGGGGACGAACACTGAAGCTTTCTTT. Its protein is CASSTGGTNTEAFF.